These 17 T cell receptor beta chains were sequenced from one sample in a study of CD8 T cells in Susac syndrome. RNA in amounts of about 0.45 to 1 ug was reverse transcribed with random hexamers. TCRdb recomputed calls from the immunoSEQ multiplex PCR reads with MiXCR, one row per CDR3 protein. This table holds 100,000 to 150,000 distinct CDR3 sequences, roughly 96% found once. Sequenced input: CD4+ T cells from PBMCs. These receptors all come from a human donor in good health.

The chain recombines TRBV29-1 with TRBJ2-1; unclear D gene. Trimming removed 4 bases from V and 7 bases from J, with 8 bases in between. CDR1 and CDR2 (germline): SQVTM, ANQGSEA. CDR3 length: 11 amino acids. The CDR3 DNA reads as TGCAGCGTTGGAAGGTGGAATGAGCAGTTCTTC. Residues: CSVGRWNEQFF.

This clonotype was recorded only once. This chain joins TRBV3-1 and TRBJ1-1, with D perhaps TRBD1 (5 bases). This CDR3 is 14 amino acids long. Germline lookup yields CDR1 LGHDT and CDR2 YNNKEL (reference sequence). Trimming pared 1 base from V and 2 bases from J, leaving 8 bases between. The CDR3 is CASSQVGGNTEAFF. The CDR3 bases are TGTGCCAGCAGCCAAGTTGGGGGAAACACTGAAGCTTTCTTT.

J is TRBJ2-3 and V is TRBV5-1; 7 nucleotides match TRBD2. Germline CDR1 is SGHRS and CDR2 is YFSETQ. The CDR3 has 15 residues. V shed 0 bases, J shed 5 bases, and the junction held 6 bases outside the gene matches. The chain's CDR3 is CASSLVAGEGDTQYF. The CDR3 DNA sequence: TGCGCCAGCAGCTTGGTGGCGGGAGAGGGAGATACGCAGTATTTT.

This clonotype appeared a few times. The gene calls are TRBV7-2 and TRBJ1-5; D unresolved. CDR1 is SGHTA, CDR2 FQGNSA, per germline. V was shortened by 5 bases and J by 1 base, with 9 bases between the two germline ends. This CDR3 is 14 amino acids long. CDR3 loop: CASSPDTSNQPQHF. CDR3 coding DNA: TGTGCCAGCAGCCCAGACACAAGCAATCAGCCCCAGCATTTT.

The rearrangement links TRBV6-4 to TRBJ2-1, with D perhaps given as TRBD1 or TRBD2 (5 bases each). The CDR3 runs to 13 residues. Germline lookup yields CDR1 MRHNA and CDR2 SNTAGT. V shed 6 bases and J shed 5 bases, with 11 bases lying between them. The CDR3 reads CASSLWGNNEQFF. The CDR3 DNA is TGTGCCAGCAGCCTCTGGGGGAACAATGAGCAGTTCTTC.

The chain recombines TRBV5-1 with TRBJ2-5; TRBD2 aligns across 8 bases. V shed 5 bases and J 3 bases; nucleotides not matched to a gene: 15. The CDR3 length is 17 residues. The germline V gene encodes CDR1 SGHRS and CDR2 YFSETQ. Here the CDR3 reads CASRKGQLAEGKETQYF. The CDR3 DNA is TGCGCCAGCAGAAAAGGGCAACTAGCGGAGGGGAAAGAGACCCAGTACTTC.

The rearrangement joins TRBV29-1 to TRBJ2-3; 15 bases align to TRBD2. The CDR3 runs to 14 residues. The germline V gene has CDR1 SQVTM and CDR2 ANQGSEA. The junction had 5 bases not matched to a gene; V was cut back by 5 bases and J by 8 bases. CDR3 loop: CSVLGLAGGSTQYF. The CDR3 DNA reads TGCAGCGTTCTGGGACTAGCGGGAGGATCTACGCAGTATTTT.

The CDR3 is CAISEDQVPQFF. For the CDR3, the DNA is TGTGCCATCAGTGAGGACCAGGTCCCTCAGTTCTTC. The chain is built from TRBV10-3 and TRBJ2-1; D not certain. V dropped 2 bases and J dropped 13 bases, with 12 bases sitting between them. CDR3 size: 12 residues. Per the germline V gene, CDR1 is ENHRY and CDR2 is SYGVKD.

V is TRBV29-1 and J is TRBJ2-4, with D perhaps TRBD1 (5 bases). Deletions cut 6 bases from V and 0 bases from J, with 9 bases between. This CDR3 is built from 13 residues. Germline loops: CDR1 SQVTM, CDR2 ANQGSEA. The CDR3 reads CSVLDRAKNIQYF. DNA for the CDR3: TGCAGCGTATTAGACAGAGCCAAAAACATTCAGTACTTC.

The chain uses TRBV12-3 or TRBV12-4 and TRBJ2-7; D may be TRBD2 (6 bases). The CDR3 totals 13 residues. Trimming took off 5 bases at V and 2 bases at J, with 10 bases between the two ends. CDR3 in amino acids: CASSRGSAYEQYF. The CDR3 DNA sequence: TGTGCCAGCAGTCGGGGGTCGGCCTACGAGCAGTACTTC.

The chain joins TRBV29-1 to TRBJ2-3, with a possible D match to TRBD2 (6 bases). The germline V gene has CDR1 SQVTM and CDR2 ANQGSEA. The CDR3 totals 14 residues. Trimming cost V 3 bases and J 1 base, with 11 bases left between them. CDR3 loop: CSVELREGTDTQYF. CDR3 nucleotides: TGCAGCGTTGAGTTGAGGGAGGGCACAGATACGCAGTATTTT.

The count of this clonotype is one. The CDR3 DNA follows: TGTGCCAGCACTCTTCCAGGGGTCCAGCCCCAGCATTTT. Protein sequence: CASTLPGVQPQHF. The chain combines TRBV28 with TRBJ1-5; TRBD1 is a possible D gene (6 bases). This CDR3 is built from 13 residues. V gave up 7 bases and J gave up 7 bases, with 14 bases separating them. CDR1 MDHEN and CDR2 SYDVKM come from the germline V gene.

The chain links TRBV29-1 to TRBJ2-5; TRBD1 might be the D (6 bases). The CDR3 spans 15 residues. V lost 7 bases, J lost 4 bases, and 22 bases lay in between. From germline, CDR1 is SQVTM and CDR2 ANQGSEA. DNA of the CDR3: TGCAGCGCCCAGAGACAGGTCGGGCCGGGAGAGACCCAGTACTTC. This codes for CSAQRQVGPGETQYF. The full variable domain, its missing parts supplied by reference TRBV29-1 and TRBJ2-5, is SAVISQKPSRDICQRGTSLTIQCQVDSQVTMMFWYRQQPGQSLTLIATANQGSEATYESGFVIDKFPISRPNLTFSTLTVSNMSPEDSSIYLCSAQRQVGPGETQYFGPGTRLLVL.

The chain carries TRBV5-1 and TRBJ2-1; 8 bases are a match to TRBD2. CDR3 length: 15 amino acids. V shed 7 bases and J 3 bases; nucleotides not matched to a gene: 9. CDR1 SGHRS and CDR2 YFSETQ come from the germline V gene. This CDR3 is CASRGGGSLYNEQFF. The CDR3 DNA reads as TGCGCCAGCCGGGGGGGCGGGAGCCTCTACAATGAGCAGTTCTTC.

The gene calls are TRBV27 and TRBJ2-3, with 11 bases identical to TRBD2. The ends lost 6 bases at V and 2 bases at J; junction bases unmatched: 4. CDR1 is MNHEY, CDR2 SMNVEV, per germline (reference sequence). The CDR3 is 15 amino acids. CDR3 sequence (DNA): TGTGCCAGCAGCCATAGCGGGAGGGCCACAGATACGCAGTATTTT. It translates to CASSHSGRATDTQYF.

This chain uses TRBV6-5 with TRBJ2-7; D is ambiguous. Germline CDR1 reads MNHEY; CDR2 reads SVGAGI. The CDR3 sequence is 11 residues long. Trimming shortened V by 2 bases and J by 4 bases, and 3 bases separated the two germline ends. This CDR3 is CASSYRYEQYF. For the CDR3, the DNA is TGTGCCAGCAGTTACAGATACGAGCAGTACTTC.

V gene TRBV28 combines with J gene TRBJ2-3; the D gene is possibly TRBD1 (5 bases). The CDR3 is made up of 13 amino acids. V gave up 6 bases and J gave up 1 base, with 8 bases separating them. The germline V gene has CDR1 MDHEN and CDR2 SYDVKM. CDR3 in amino acids: CASRPQGTDTQYF. The CDR3 DNA reads TGTGCCAGCAGGCCACAGGGCACAGATACGCAGTATTTT. Based on the CDR3 plus reference TRBV28 and TRBJ2-3, the full variable domain is DVKVTQSSRYLVKRTGEKVFLECVQDMDHENMFWYRQDPGLGLRLIYFSYDVKMKEKGDIPEGYSVSREKKERFSLILESASTNQTSMYLCASRPQGTDTQYFGPGTRLTVL.